This passage covers 24 T cell receptor beta chains from one sample sequenced in a study of blood T cell repertoires in COVID-19. The protocol was immunoSEQ multiplex PCR, while the TCRdb copy is restricted to in-frame clones and leaves out a portion. Of tens of thousands of clones listed, about 68% are singletons. The sequencing input was peripheral blood. The receptors derive from an older woman with acute or convalescent COVID-19.

This sequence joins TRBV19 and TRBJ1-2; TRBD1 matches at 10 bases. With V trimmed by 4 bases and J by 0 bases, 8 bases remained unmatched. The CDR3 has 17 amino acids. Looked up from germline, CDR1 is LNHDA and CDR2 is SQIVND (reference sequence). The CDR3 loop is CASSTRDRGRTNYGYTF. In DNA form, the CDR3 reads TGTGCCAGTAGTACCCGGGACAGGGGCAGGACTAACTATGGCTACACCTTC.

The J gene is TRBJ2-5, the V gene TRBV14; D possibly corresponds to TRBD2 (6 bases). The V and J ends lost 5 bases and 5 bases respectively, with 18 bases between them. Germline values: CDR1 SGHDN, CDR2 FVKESK. This CDR3 spans 15 amino acids. CDR3: CASSSGLTEGETQYF. The CDR3 nucleotides are TGTGCCAGCAGCTCGGGACTCACCGAGGGGGAGACCCAGTACTTC.

The CDR3 sequence: CASSLGGGREETQYF. CDR3 sequence (DNA): TGTGCCAGCAGCTTGGGGGGAGGCCGCGAAGAGACCCAGTACTTC. The V and J genes are TRBV7-2 and TRBJ2-5; tentative D call: TRBD2 (6 bases). Per the germline V gene, CDR1 is SGHTA and CDR2 is FQGNSA. The CDR3 has 15 residues. V gave up 3 bases and J gave up 3 bases, with 14 bases separating them.

The gene calls are TRBV29-1 and TRBJ1-2; the match to TRBD1 covers 9 bases. Looked up from germline, CDR1 is SQVTM and CDR2 is ANQGSEA. This CDR3 comprises 12 residues. Germline trimming cut 5 bases from V and 7 bases from J; bases unmatched to any gene: 5. CDR3 in amino acids: CSVWTGEGGYTF. The DNA of the CDR3 is TGCAGCGTTTGGACAGGGGAGGGTGGCTACACCTTC.

This CDR3 is CASITNRVLTYNEQFF. The CDR3 nucleotides are TGTGCCAGCATCACGAACAGGGTGTTGACCTACAATGAGCAGTTCTTC. V and J are TRBV27 and TRBJ2-1; D is possibly TRBD1 (6 bases). Per germline, CDR1 MNHEY and CDR2 SMNVEV (reference sequence). Deletions cut 7 bases from V and 2 bases from J, with 18 bases between. This CDR3 region has 16 residues.

The chain has TRBV11-3 and TRBJ2-1, with D maybe TRBD2 (7 bases). The CDR3 sequence is 16 residues long. Germline-derived CDR1 and CDR2 are SGHNT and YENEEA. The germline V and J ends were trimmed by 1 base and 2 bases, with 12 bases remaining between them. The CDR3 reads CASSLVPGGPYNEQFF. The CDR3 DNA is TGTGCCAGCAGCTTAGTGCCGGGGGGCCCCTACAATGAGCAGTTCTTC.

This rearrangement joins TRBV10-3 to TRBJ2-3; tentatively, D is TRBD2 (5 bases). CDR3 size: 13 residues. Germline-derived CDR1 and CDR2 are ENHRY and SYGVKD. V shed 7 bases and J shed 2 bases, with 10 bases lying between them. Here the CDR3 DNA reads TGTGCCATCACTCGGGAAAACACAGATACGCAGTATTTT. The encoded protein is CAITRENTDTQYF.

This clone was observed a single time. The J gene is TRBJ1-4, the V gene TRBV7-2; D might be TRBD1 (6 bases). Germline CDR1 is SGHTA and CDR2 is FQGNSA. V shed 2 bases and J shed 3 bases, with 16 bases lying between them. The CDR3 extends over 17 amino acids. In DNA, the CDR3 is TGTGCCAGCAGCTTATACAGGGTCCCGTTCCCTAATGAAAAACTGTTTTTT. Translating gives CASSLYRVPFPNEKLFF.

This clone was seen only a few times. The chain has TRBV29-1 and TRBJ2-1; tentative D call: TRBD2 (6 bases). CDR3 length: 15 residues. Germline loops: CDR1 SQVTM, CDR2 ANQGSEA. V lost 7 bases, J lost 3 bases, and 19 bases lay in between. For the CDR3, the DNA is TGCAGCGCCCGGGGCTTGCGGGAATTCTACAATGAGCAGTTCTTC. Its protein product is CSARGLREFYNEQFF.

J is TRBJ2-7 and V is TRBV27, with D possibly matching TRBD2 (5 bases). CDR3 length: 14 residues. CDR1 and CDR2 (germline): MNHEY, SMNVEV (reference sequence). V was cut by 3 bases and J by 1 base, with 10 bases left in between. The CDR3 here is CASSLRVGSYEQYF. CDR3 in DNA: TGTGCCAGCAGTTTGAGGGTGGGATCCTACGAGCAGTACTTC.

The V and J genes are TRBV15 and TRBJ1-6; D is unresolved. The CDR3 contains 13 residues. Deletions cut 6 bases from V and 10 bases from J, with 13 bases between. Germline V gene sequence: CDR1 LNHNV, CDR2 YYDKDF (reference sequence). CDR3 DNA sequence: TGTGCCACCAGAGCCGGGGTCGAATCACCCCTCCACTTT. Translated, it gives CATRAGVESPLHF.

This rearrangement joins TRBV24-1 to TRBJ2-2, with 7 bases identical to TRBD2. The trim removed 12 bases at V and 7 bases at J, leaving 10 bases unmatched. The CDR3 length is 13 residues. CDR1 and CDR2 (germline): KGHDR, SFDVKD. CDR3 sequence (DNA): TGTGCCTCAAGCGGGAAAAATGGCGGGGAGCTGTTTTTT. Translated, it gives CASSGKNGGELFF.

The chain employs TRBV7-9 and TRBJ1-3; maybe TRBD1 (5 bases). This CDR3 has 15 residues. V was clipped by 3 bases and J by 0 bases, with 9 bases between them. Germline V gene data show CDR1 as SEHNR and CDR2 as FQNEAQ (reference sequence). The CDR3 is CASSFDSLSGNTIYF. In nucleotides, the CDR3 is TGTGCCAGCAGCTTTGACAGCCTCTCTGGAAACACCATATATTTT.

The chain employs TRBV6-6 and TRBJ1-2, with D tentatively TRBD1 (5 bases). Germline values: CDR1 MNHNY, CDR2 SVGAGI (reference sequence). The CDR3 covers 14 residues. The V and J ends lost 6 bases and 2 bases respectively, with 13 bases between them. The CDR3 nucleotides read TGTGCCAGCAGGACCCAGGGTTCAAACTATGGCTACACCTTC. Protein product: CASRTQGSNYGYTF.

This clone was seen a handful of times. The chain carries TRBV9 and TRBJ2-5; TRBD1 matches at 8 bases. The CDR3 totals 16 residues. V lost 4 bases, J lost 7 bases, and 15 bases stayed unmatched. Germline CDR1 and CDR2: SGDLS and YYNGEE. The CDR3 nucleotides read TGTGCCAGCAGCCCGACCGGACAGGGCCCCCAGGGGACCCAGTACTTC. Its protein is CASSPTGQGPQGTQYF. Combining the CDR3 with reference TRBV9 and TRBJ2-5 gives the whole variable domain DSGVTQTPKHLITATGQRVTLRCSPRSGDLSVYWYQQSLDQGLQFLIQYYNGEERAKGNILERFSAQQFPDLHSELNLSSLELGDSALYFCASSPTGQGPQGTQYFGPGTRLLVL.

The V and J genes are TRBV21-1 and TRBJ1-1; whether TRBD1, the table's D call, matches the DNA was not checked. TRBV21-1 is deemed a pseudogene. The CDR3 runs to 16 residues. The CDR3 loop reads CASSPSRDREDTEAFF. Written as DNA, the CDR3 is TGTGCCAGCAGCCCGTCGAGGGACAGGGAGGACACTGAAGCTTTCTTT.

This chain uses TRBV9 with TRBJ2-2, with 7 bases lining up with TRBD1. Per the germline V gene, CDR1 is SGDLS and CDR2 is YYNGEE. Unmatched junction bases numbered 12, after V lost 4 bases and J lost 6 bases. The CDR3 is 16 amino acids. In DNA, the CDR3 is TGTGCCAGCAGCAAGCGACAGGGTTGGGATCCCGGGGAGCTGTTTTTT. This gives the protein CASSKRQGWDPGELFF.

In DNA, the CDR3 is TGCAGCGTTGCGGGGGGACAGGGCGAAGGTGGCTACACCTTC. Translated, it gives CSVAGGQGEGGYTF. This chain joins TRBV29-1 and TRBJ1-2; 9 bases map to TRBD1. V lost 4 bases and J lost 7; bases outside the gene matches: 10. This CDR3 is built from 14 residues. Germline V gene sequence: CDR1 SQVTM, CDR2 ANQGSEA.

The chain is built from TRBV6-5 and TRBJ1-1; D uncertain. This CDR3 has 12 residues. The germline V gene has CDR1 MNHEY and CDR2 SVGAGI. The V end was cut by 6 bases, the J end by 4 bases, with 9 bases between. The CDR3 here is CASRRLATEAFF. As DNA, the CDR3 is TGTGCCAGCAGAAGATTGGCCACTGAAGCTTTCTTT.

This clone was counted between two and nine times. The rearrangement joins TRBV5-6 to TRBJ2-3, with D tentatively TRBD1 (5 bases). CDR3 length: 15 residues. Per germline, CDR1 SGHDT and CDR2 YYEEEE. V was cut by 1 base and J by 2 bases, with 11 bases left in between. The CDR3 coding sequence is TGTGCCAGCAGCTTGCCGGTGGGGCTCACAGATACGCAGTATTTT. Its protein product is CASSLPVGLTDTQYF.

The chain is built from TRBV6-5 and TRBJ2-5, with no clear D. Germline CDR1 reads MNHEY; CDR2 reads SVGAGI. The CDR3 spans 13 residues. With 4 bases removed from V and 3 bases from J, the gap between germline ends came to 9 bases. Here the CDR3 DNA reads TGTGCCAGCAGTTTAATAGTGGAAGAGACCCAGTACTTC. It specifies CASSLIVEETQYF.

This chain uses TRBV6-5 with TRBJ1-4; D might be TRBD1 (5 bases). V lost 6 bases and J 11 bases, leaving 22 bases between the germline ends. Germline lookup yields CDR1 MNHEY and CDR2 SVGAGI. The CDR3 extends over 15 amino acids. For the CDR3, the DNA is TGTGCCAGCAGACAAACAGACAGCTACGGGGGGAAACTGTTTTTT. Its translation: CASRQTDSYGGKLFF.

The chain couples TRBV7-2 to TRBJ2-7; D gene unclear. The CDR3 is 15 amino acids. Germline V lookup: CDR1 SGHTA, CDR2 FQGNSA. The V end was cut by 1 base, the J end by 3 bases, with 13 bases between. The CDR3 coding sequence is TGTGCCAGCAGCTTAGAACCGGGTCTCGTCTACGAGCAGTACTTC. Its translation is CASSLEPGLVYEQYF.

This chain uses TRBV22-1 with TRBJ1-1. TRBV22-1 is a recognized pseudogene. The CDR3 loop spans 13 amino acids. This chain's CDR3 is CPGSARGGPEAFF. Here the CDR3 DNA reads TGTCCTGGGAGCGCACGGGGAGGTCCTGAAGCTTTCTTT.